This TCR beta chain was sequenced during a study of T-cell reconstitution after alpha-beta-depleted transplantation in children. TCRbeta library preparation incorporated unique molecular identifiers. TCRdb redid the calling of the PCR reads with MiXCR, one entry per CDR3 protein. The top ten hold less than 5% of the sample, which has approximately 590,000 distinct CDR3 sequences, 8% to 11% seen once. This clonotype was observed a few times. CDR1 is SQVTM, CDR2 ANQGSEA, per germline. Trimming removed 5 bases from V and 6 bases from J, with 17 bases in between. The CDR3 length is 14 residues. This chain connects TRBV29-1 to TRBJ2-1; D tentatively reads TRBD1 or TRBD2 (5 bases each). Sequenced material: PBMCs from the stem cell graft donor, taken from the stem cell graft. This clonotype originated in a human donor who donated a stem cell graft to a child with acute myeloid leukemia. The CDR3 bases are TGCAGCGTTAGCAGGGCAGAGGGAAGCAATGAGCAGTTCTTC. Translation gives CSVSRAEGSNEQFF.